One sample yielded the 12 T cell receptor beta chains listed below, sequenced in a study of human T cells and chemical hapten exposure. Time point here: patch test 3, about 24 weeks after DPC sensitization. Treatment indicated: therapeutic diphenylcyclopropenone sensitization with weekly scalp DPC. TCRdb re-analysed the RACE reads in MiXCR, keeping a single row per CDR3 protein. Among about 90,000 distinct CDR3 sequences listed, about a tenth were seen once. Sequences were derived from whole blood, sampled in connection with sensitization to the hapten diphenylcyclopropenone (DPC). Receptors originate from a woman in her 30s with alopecia areata. Some clones in this sample may be carry-over from other donors' samples.

The table lists this clonotype with a few counts. The chain combines TRBV28 with TRBJ1-5; the match to TRBD1 covers 7 bases. Germline V gene lookup returns CDR1 MDHEN and CDR2 SYDVKM. V trimming: 6 bases; J trimming: 0 bases; junction bases outside the gene matches: 5. The CDR3 runs 15 residues. The CDR3 loop reads CASRQGQYSNQPQHF. For the CDR3, the DNA is TGTGCCAGCAGACAGGGACAGTATAGCAATCAGCCCCAGCATTTT. The full variable domain, rest sourced from reference TRBV28 and TRBJ1-5, is DVKVTQSSRYLVKRTGEKVFLECVQDMDHENMFWYRQDPGLGLRLIYFSYDVKMKEKGDIPEGYSVSREKKERFSLILESASTNQTSMYLCASRQGQYSNQPQHFGDGTRLSIL.

This clonotype was counted at least ten times. This chain links TRBV20-1 with TRBJ1-2; D uncertain. The CDR3 length is 13 residues. Trimming cost V 0 bases and J 6 bases, with 11 bases left between them. CDR1 and CDR2 (germline): DFQATT, SNEGSKA (reference sequence). CDR3 nucleotides: TGCAGTGCTAGAGATCGGGGAACCAATGGCTACACCTTC. Translating gives CSARDRGTNGYTF.

This clonotype was picked up a small number of times. V and J are TRBV10-1 and TRBJ2-3, with 7 bases aligning to TRBD2. Germline CDR1 and CDR2: WNHNN and SYGVQD (reference sequence). The CDR3 consists of 13 residues. V was clipped by 3 bases and J by 4 bases; unmatched bases: 1. CDR3 loop: CASSERGADTQYF. CDR3 in DNA: TGCGCCAGCAGTGAACGGGGGGCAGATACGCAGTATTTT.

This clonotype was observed a few times. V gene TRBV4-3 combines with J gene TRBJ1-6; possibly TRBD1 for D (5 bases). Germline V gene data show CDR1 as LGHNA and CDR2 as YSLEER. Trimming took 0 bases from V and 8 from J, leaving 17 bases between them. This CDR3 contains 17 residues. The chain's CDR3 is CASSQDRAGYLDSPLHF. The CDR3 DNA sequence: TGCGCCAGCAGCCAAGATCGCGCAGGGTACCTTGATTCACCCCTCCACTTT.

This clonotype was observed a handful of times. The gene calls are TRBV3-1 and TRBJ1-1; D gene ambiguous. Germline V CDR1 and CDR2: LGHDT, YNNKEL (reference sequence). V shed 4 bases and J shed 6 bases, with 9 bases lying between them. The CDR3 is 12 amino acids. CDR3 sequence (DNA): TGTGCCAGCAGCCGGGGTGGGGCTGAAGCTTTCTTT. Translation: CASSRGGAEAFF.

This clonotype was counted many times. The chain is built from TRBV6-2 or TRBV6-3 and TRBJ2-3; 7 bases agree with TRBD1. The V segment lost 4 bases and the J segment 6 bases; nucleotides outside the gene matches: 7. The V gene's germline CDR1 is MNHEY and CDR2 SVGEGT. The CDR3 is made up of 14 amino acids. CDR3 loop: CASSWDRSADTQYF. CDR3 DNA: TGTGCCAGCAGTTGGGACAGATCAGCTGATACGCAGTATTTT.

This clonotype occurred many times. The CDR3 DNA reads TGTGCCTGGAGTGTAGGGATGAACACTGAAGCTTTCTTT. Translated, it gives CAWSVGMNTEAFF. The V and J genes are TRBV30 and TRBJ1-1, with D uncertain. CDR3 length equals 13 residues. With 0 bases removed from V and 0 bases from J, the gap between germline ends came to 5 bases. Germline loops: CDR1 GTSNPN, CDR2 SVGIG (reference sequence). Looking up the rest from reference TRBV30 and TRBJ1-1 gives the full variable domain: SQTIHQWPATLVQPVGSPLSLECTVEGTSNPNLYWYRQAAGRGLQLLFYSVGIGQISSEVPQNLSASRPQDRQFILSSKKLLLSDSGFYLCAWSVGMNTEAFFGQGTRLTVV.

This clonotype was seen a few times. The chain is built from TRBV10-3 and TRBJ2-3; 7 bases map to TRBD1. The ends lost 6 bases at V and 1 base at J; junction bases unmatched: 4. The CDR3 is 14 residues long. Germline lookup yields CDR1 ENHRY and CDR2 SYGVKD. The CDR3 reads CAISLGGGTDTQYF. Written as DNA, the CDR3 is TGTGCCATCAGCCTAGGGGGCGGCACAGATACGCAGTATTTT.

The gene calls are TRBV28 and TRBJ2-7; unclear D gene. The CDR3 consists of 12 residues. The V end lost 3 bases, the J end lost 4 bases, and 7 bases lay between the germline ends. CDR1 and CDR2 from the germline V gene are MDHEN and SYDVKM. CDR3 sequence: CASSLARYEQYF. In DNA, the CDR3 is TGTGCCAGCAGTTTGGCGCGATACGAGCAGTACTTC.

This clonotype has a handful of counts. The rearrangement uses TRBV7-2 and TRBJ1-2, with no clear D. With 5 bases removed from V and 7 bases from J, the gap between germline ends came to 8 bases. CDR3 size: 11 residues. The germline gives CDR1 SGHTA, CDR2 FQGNSA. The DNA for the CDR3 is TGTGCCAGCAGCGAAAGTCCTGGCTACACCTTC. Encoded protein: CASSESPGYTF.

This clonotype has at least ten counts. The gene calls are TRBV9 and TRBJ2-1, with a possible D match to TRBD2 (6 bases). This CDR3 comprises 15 residues. Trimming cost V 0 bases and J 6 bases, with 13 bases left between them. Germline CDR1 and CDR2: SGDLS and YYNGEE. This chain's CDR3 is CASSVAGGKTNEQFF. CDR3 bases: TGTGCCAGCAGCGTAGCTGGCGGGAAAACCAATGAGCAGTTCTTC.

This clonotype was detected ten times or more. V is TRBV6-2 or TRBV6-3 and J is TRBJ2-1, with 7 bases matching TRBD2. V shed 8 bases and J 15 bases; nucleotides not matched to a gene: 7. This CDR3 has 10 amino acids. Germline CDR1 is MNHEY and CDR2 is SVGEGT. The CDR3 region has the DNA TGTGCCAGCGGGAGGGCTTTTGGGTTCTTC. Its protein is CASGRAFGFF.